This is a list of T cell receptor beta chains from one sample in a study of cytomegalovirus exposure and HLA in healthy donors. The method was immunoSEQ multiplex PCR; TCRdb's version includes in-frame clones alone and lacks a portion of them. The table lists under 35,000 clones, with 0.7% to 0.75% in the top ten. Sequences were obtained from PBMCs. These receptors were collected from a man aged 25 to 40 in good health and CMV-seronegative. The conserved cysteine and the conserved F or W are not part of the CDR3 here.

>TRBV27|TRBJ2-7
ASSRAGTFSYEQY
>TRBV19|TRBJ1-2
ASREPGQTNYGYT
>TRBV6-5|TRBJ1-5
ASSRTGQGRQPQH
>TRBV5-1|TRBJ2-1
ASSSDPGNEQF
>TRBV10-3|TRBJ1-5
AISESQGQGWSNQPQH
>TRBV4-2|TRBJ1-2
ASSQQGVYGYT
>TRBV6-5|TRBJ2-5
ASLPWGGETQY
>TRBV25-1|TRBJ1-4
ASSEWDLARGDEKLF
>TRBV5-1|TRBJ2-5
ASSTPTGREGTQETQY
>TRBV30|TRBJ1-4
AWNPGTDPATNEKLF
>TRBV27|TRBJ2-7
ASSLRGGLAGAEQY
>TRBV18|TRBJ2-7
ASSPTGLYEQY
>TRBV28|TRBJ1-5
AGQGTPNQPQH
>TRBV6-1|TRBJ2-3
ASSRDFQDTQY
>TRBV4-1|TRBJ2-7
ASSQEVGRGSYEQY
>TRBV7-9|TRBJ1-2
ASSLEGGGYT
>TRBV18|TRBJ2-1
ASSPGIGGGFDNEQF
>TRBV2|TRBJ2-7
ASREGTSGNYEQY
>TRBV7-8|TRBJ1-5
ASSRGQVSNQPQH
>TRBV27|TRBJ2-4
ASSLLAGVNIQY
>TRBV5-4|TRBJ1-1
ASSPSGGWDTEAF
>TRBV6-5|TRBJ2-3
ASSYKQGVFPDTQY
>TRBV13|TRBJ2-5
ASSDSRTGGAETQY
>TRBV9|TRBJ1-2
ASSPPLQGYGYT
>TRBV19|TRBJ1-1
ASSIGRGGMMNTEAF
>TRBV25-1|TRBJ1-1
ASSTAGGNTEAF
>TRBV19|TRBJ1-2
ASSTGTGGVGYT